The 22 T cell receptor beta chains reported below all come from one sample, sequenced in a study of memory CD8 T cells in hepatitis C reinfection. Sequencing used immunoSEQ multiplex PCR; TCRdb keeps in-frame clones, though not all of them. The sample holds 46,000 or so clones; about 91% are singletons and the top ten take under 0.9%. Time point here: late/post reinfection, 12 to 24 weeks after detection. No in vitro expansion preceded TCR sequencing of the sorted cells. The sample was naive CD8+ T cells sorted from blood. These receptors were taken from a man aged 18 to 30 with hepatitis C virus infection.

The chain couples TRBV5-6 to TRBJ2-1; 9 nucleotides match TRBD1. J gave up 2 bases and V 4 bases, and 4 bases lay outside the gene matches. CDR1 is SGHDT, CDR2 YYEEEE, per germline. There are 15 residues in the CDR3. The CDR3 loop is CASSAGTGTYNEQFF. CDR3 nucleotide sequence: TGTGCCAGCAGCGCCGGGACAGGGACCTACAATGAGCAGTTCTTC.

This clone was picked up one time. The rearrangement uses TRBV28 and TRBJ2-3, with 11 bases aligning to TRBD2. The CDR3 length is 22 residues. After removal of 6 bases from V and 1 base from J, the junction contained 24 bases not matched to a gene. Per the germline V gene, CDR1 is MDHEN and CDR2 is SYDVKM. This CDR3 is CASRDRGGRGIAGGPRTDTQYF. The CDR3 DNA reads as TGTGCCAGCAGGGACCGGGGGGGGCGGGGGATAGCGGGAGGGCCCCGCACAGATACGCAGTATTTT.

The chain combines TRBV7-6 with TRBJ2-3, with 12 nucleotides matching TRBD2. The CDR3 has 16 amino acids. Per germline, CDR1 SGHVS and CDR2 FNYEAQ. The J segment lost 7 bases and the V segment lost 0 bases, leaving 5 bases of the junction unmatched. CDR3 loop: CASSLAHTSGRNTQYF. As DNA, the CDR3 is TGTGCCAGCAGCTTAGCGCACACTAGCGGGAGGAATACGCAGTATTTT.

V gene TRBV10-1 combines with J gene TRBJ2-1; D possibly corresponds to TRBD1 (5 bases). Germline V CDR1 and CDR2: WNHNN, SYGVQD (reference sequence). V was pared by 4 bases and J by 7 bases, with 14 bases between. The CDR3 contains 14 residues. The DNA of the CDR3 is TGCGCCAGCAGTGGGTCATTAGGGGCTAATGAGCAGTTCTTC. This encodes CASSGSLGANEQFF.

The chain couples TRBV4-1 to TRBJ2-5; no firm D call. CDR3 length: 15 residues. The V end was cut by 0 bases, the J end by 2 bases, with 10 bases between. Germline V lookup: CDR1 MGHRA, CDR2 YSYEKL. CDR3 residues: CASSQDLGQQETQYF. In DNA form, the CDR3 reads TGCGCCAGCAGCCAAGATCTTGGGCAGCAAGAGACCCAGTACTTC.

V usage is TRBV7-9 and J usage is TRBJ2-3, with a weak D call TRBD2 (7 bases). The germline CDR1 and CDR2 sequences are SEHNR and FQNEAQ (reference sequence). Trimming took off 3 bases at V and 6 bases at J, with 22 bases between the two ends. The CDR3 covers 17 residues. CDR3: CASSFTGAGEGVDTQYF. The CDR3 DNA reads as TGTGCCAGCAGCTTTACGGGGGCGGGAGAGGGGGTGGATACGCAGTATTTT.

The gene calls are TRBV7-9 and TRBJ2-1; no clear D gene. The V end lost 4 bases, the J end lost 6 bases, and 10 bases lay between the germline ends. The CDR3 extends over 13 amino acids. Germline lookup yields CDR1 SEHNR and CDR2 FQNEAQ (reference sequence). The CDR3 DNA is TGTGCCAGCAGCTGGCCCTCGTCCAATGAGCAGTTCTTC. It is translated as CASSWPSSNEQFF.

The chain is built from TRBV6-4 and TRBJ1-2; D unclear. The V gene lost 9 bases and the J gene lost 2 bases, with 13 bases spanning the gap. The CDR3 covers 13 residues. Looked up from germline, CDR1 is MRHNA and CDR2 is SNTAGT. CDR3: CASSMRPNYGYTF. CDR3 sequence (DNA): TGTGCCAGTTCCATGCGGCCCAACTATGGCTACACCTTC.

J is TRBJ1-5 and V is TRBV19, with 10 bases aligning to TRBD1. This CDR3 has 16 amino acids. Germline CDR1 reads LNHDA; CDR2 reads SQIVND (reference sequence). The J segment lost 0 bases and the V segment lost 5 bases, leaving 4 bases of the junction unmatched. CDR3 coding DNA: TGTGCCAGTAGTTGGGACAGGGGATATAGCAATCAGCCCCAGCATTTT. Translation: CASSWDRGYSNQPQHF. The whole variable domain, remainder taken from reference TRBV19 and TRBJ1-5, is DGGITQSPKYLFRKEGQNVTLSCEQNLNHDAMYWYRQDPGQGLRLIYYSQIVNDFQKGDIAEGYSVSREKKESFPLTVTSAQKNPTAFYLCASSWDRGYSNQPQHFGDGTRLSIL.

The gene calls are TRBV13 and TRBJ2-1; D uncertain. This CDR3 spans 13 amino acids. Trimming left V 0 bases short and J 6 bases short, with 6 bases between. Germline values: CDR1 PRHDT, CDR2 FYEKMQ (reference sequence). CDR3 in DNA: TGTGCCAGCAGCTTAGGCCTAAGCAATGAGCAGTTCTTC. This codes for CASSLGLSNEQFF.

This chain links TRBV19 with TRBJ1-5; unclear D gene. The germline V gene encodes CDR1 LNHDA and CDR2 SQIVND (reference sequence). V was shortened by 1 base and J by 7 bases, with 8 bases between the two germline ends. This CDR3 is built from 13 residues. The CDR3 loop reads CASSIVPIQPQHF. CDR3 sequence (DNA): TGTGCCAGTAGTATAGTTCCAATCCAGCCCCAGCATTTT.

The chain uses TRBV2 and TRBJ2-3, with 11 bases identical to TRBD2. Trimming removed 6 bases from V and 3 bases from J; junction bases left unmatched: 11. CDR1 and CDR2 from the germline V gene are SNHLY and FYNNEI. The CDR3 runs to 17 residues. The CDR3 spells CASRDLTSGSLTDTQYF. The CDR3 coding sequence is TGTGCCAGCAGGGACCTCACTAGCGGGAGCTTAACAGATACGCAGTATTTT.

In its sample, this clone was seen a few times. The chain is built from TRBV4-3 and TRBJ2-1; 13 bases are a match to TRBD2. The CDR3 covers 15 residues. Germline V gene data show CDR1 as LGHNA and CDR2 as YSLEER. J lost 4 bases, V lost 4 bases, and 1 base had no gene match. CDR3 residues: CASSPGLAGYNEQFF. The DNA for the CDR3 is TGCGCCAGCAGCCCGGGACTAGCGGGGTACAATGAGCAGTTCTTC.

The J gene is TRBJ2-5, the V gene TRBV27; 7 nucleotides match TRBD1. The V segment lost 0 bases and the J segment 2 bases; nucleotides outside the gene matches: 6. CDR3 length: 16 residues. The germline gives CDR1 MNHEY, CDR2 SMNVEV (reference sequence). CDR3 in DNA: TGTGCCAGCAGTTTATCGGCCGGGGACAGACAAGAGACCCAGTACTTC. This sequence encodes CASSLSAGDRQETQYF.

This clone was observed once. The CDR3 bases are TGCGCCAGCAGCTTGGGACAGGGAAGCCCCTACGAGCAGTACTTC. It is translated as CASSLGQGSPYEQYF. This chain links TRBV5-1 with TRBJ2-7, with 7 bases identical to TRBD1. This CDR3 spans 15 amino acids. V dropped 0 bases and J dropped 2; count of bases not matched to a gene: 5. Looked up from germline, CDR1 is SGHRS and CDR2 is YFSETQ.

The table lists this clone with a few counts. The chain links TRBV2 to TRBJ1-4, with 8 bases aligning to TRBD1. The ends lost 4 bases at V and 3 bases at J; junction bases unmatched: 7. CDR1 and CDR2 from the germline V gene are SNHLY and FYNNEI. This CDR3 comprises 16 residues. This CDR3 is CASSVAGGESNEKLFF. CDR3 sequence (DNA): TGTGCCAGCAGTGTAGCAGGGGGCGAATCTAATGAAAAACTGTTTTTT.

CDR3: CASSGGQGGYNTEAFF. As DNA, the CDR3 is TGCGCCAGCAGCGGGGGACAGGGGGGATACAACACTGAAGCTTTCTTT. This chain uses TRBV5-1 with TRBJ1-1, with TRBD1 matching over 11 bases. The CDR3 has 16 residues. Looked up from germline, CDR1 is SGHRS and CDR2 is YFSETQ. V was pared by 4 bases and J by 2 bases, with 7 bases of the junction left unmatched. Full variable domain (outside the CDR3, taken from reference TRBV5-1 and TRBJ1-1): KAGVTQTPRYLIKTRGQQVTLSCSPISGHRSVSWYQQTPGQGLQFLFEYFSETQRNKGNFPGRFSGRQFSNSRSEMNVSTLELGDSALYLCASSGGQGGYNTEAFFGQGTRLTVV.

The genes are TRBV6-1 and TRBJ2-5; D may be TRBD2 (5 bases). Germline V gene lookup returns CDR1 MNHNS and CDR2 SASEGT. The CDR3 is 12 residues long. Trimming took off 2 bases at V and 5 bases at J, with 6 bases between the two ends. CDR3 protein: CASSEPGETQYF. The CDR3 coding sequence is TGTGCCAGCAGTGAACCGGGGGAGACCCAGTACTTC.

The V and J genes are TRBV27 and TRBJ2-3; D not certain. Trimming shortened V by 5 bases and J by 2 bases, and 5 bases separated the two germline ends. From germline, CDR1 is MNHEY and CDR2 SMNVEV (reference sequence). This CDR3 comprises 12 residues. The CDR3 loop is CASSPHTDTQYF. The CDR3 DNA is TGTGCCAGCAGTCCCCACACAGATACGCAGTATTTT.

This clone was found a few times. CDR3 amino acids: CASSEGQAGNTIYF. The CDR3 DNA reads TGTGCCAGCAGTGAAGGACAGGCTGGAAACACCATATATTTT. The V and J genes are TRBV2 and TRBJ1-3, with a weak D call TRBD1 (6 bases). Germline-derived CDR1 and CDR2 are SNHLY and FYNNEI. The CDR3 contains 14 residues. Trimming took 1 base from V and 2 from J, leaving 6 bases between them. Complete variable domain (other parts from reference TRBV2 and TRBJ1-3): EPEVTQTPSHQVTQMGQEVILRCVPISNHLYFYWYRQILGQKVEFLVSFYNNEISEKSEIFDDQFSVERPDGSNFTLKIRSTKLEDSAMYFCASSEGQAGNTIYFGEGSWLTVV.

The rearrangement uses TRBV4-1 and TRBJ2-5; 10 bases are a match to TRBD2. The CDR3 is made up of 15 amino acids. The trim removed 3 bases at V and 0 bases at J, leaving 1 base unmatched. Germline V gene sequence: CDR1 MGHRA, CDR2 YSYEKL. In nucleotides, the CDR3 is TGCGCCAGCAGCCATACTAGCGGGGACCAAGAGACCCAGTACTTC. This codes for CASSHTSGDQETQYF.

The rearrangement uses TRBV27 and TRBJ2-1, with 9 bases aligning to TRBD2. Germline CDR1 MNHEY, CDR2 SMNVEV (reference sequence). The trim removed 3 bases at V and 8 bases at J, leaving 8 bases unmatched. The CDR3 extends over 15 amino acids. The CDR3 region is CASSFSSGRGDEQFF. The CDR3 DNA reads TGTGCCAGCAGTTTTAGTAGCGGGAGAGGTGATGAGCAGTTCTTC.